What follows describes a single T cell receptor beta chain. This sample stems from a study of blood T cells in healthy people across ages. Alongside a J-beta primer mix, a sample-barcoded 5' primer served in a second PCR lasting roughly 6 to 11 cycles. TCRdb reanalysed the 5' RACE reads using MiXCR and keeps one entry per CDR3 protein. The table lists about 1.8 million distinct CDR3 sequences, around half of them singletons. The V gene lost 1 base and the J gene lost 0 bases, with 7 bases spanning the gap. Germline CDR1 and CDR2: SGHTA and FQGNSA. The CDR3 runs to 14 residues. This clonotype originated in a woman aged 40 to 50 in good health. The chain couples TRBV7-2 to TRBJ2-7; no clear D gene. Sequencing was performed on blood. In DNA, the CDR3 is TGTGCCAGCAGCTTAGACACCTTCTCCTACGAGCAGTACTTC. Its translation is CASSLDTFSYEQYF.